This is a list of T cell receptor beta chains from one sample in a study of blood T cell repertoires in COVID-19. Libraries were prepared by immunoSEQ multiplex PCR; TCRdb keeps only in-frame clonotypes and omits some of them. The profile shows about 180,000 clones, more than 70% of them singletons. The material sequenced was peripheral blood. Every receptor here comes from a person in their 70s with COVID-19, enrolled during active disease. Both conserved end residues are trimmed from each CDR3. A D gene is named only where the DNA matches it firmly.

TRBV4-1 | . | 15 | ASSQDQRRGSYNEQF
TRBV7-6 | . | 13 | ASSIGGSNTGELF
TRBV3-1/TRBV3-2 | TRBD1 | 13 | ASSQGPKGAYGYT
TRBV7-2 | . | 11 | ASSLARAETQY
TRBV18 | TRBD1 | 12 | ASSLTGEDYEQY
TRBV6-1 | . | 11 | ASSERYSWEQY
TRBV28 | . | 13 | ASSLRSLGQWIQY
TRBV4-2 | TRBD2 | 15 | ASSQLAGAPSTDTQY
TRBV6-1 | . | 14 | ASSEDMGLGGSPLH
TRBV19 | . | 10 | ASSNENEKLF
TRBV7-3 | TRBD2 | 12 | ASSPDSGRDEQF
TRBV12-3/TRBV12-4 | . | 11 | ASSFVGVAEAF
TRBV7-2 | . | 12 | ASSLSIPTYEQY
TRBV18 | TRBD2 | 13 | ASSYSGGTGETQY
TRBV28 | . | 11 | ASSLARAGGYT
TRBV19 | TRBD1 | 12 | ASSFRTGGLGYT
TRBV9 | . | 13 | ASSVGRGPPDTQY
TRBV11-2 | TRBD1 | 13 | ASSSLDRGGDGYT
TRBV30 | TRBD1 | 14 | AWSGTGSTLIREQF
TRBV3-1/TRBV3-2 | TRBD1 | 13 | ASSQGQGSGNTVY
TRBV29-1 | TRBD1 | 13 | SVEGGTGHGETQY
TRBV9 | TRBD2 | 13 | ASSPTLAGGDTQY
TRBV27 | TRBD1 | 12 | ASSYLGQGSEAF
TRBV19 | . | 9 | ASMQLYGYT
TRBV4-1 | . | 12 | ASSQEDRRNEQF
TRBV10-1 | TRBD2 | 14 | ASSEYPSGGPNEQF
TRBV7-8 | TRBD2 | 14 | ASSPLAGQNTYEQY
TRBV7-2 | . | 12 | ASSFRVMDTEAF
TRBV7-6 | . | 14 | ASSLRGSGVADTIY
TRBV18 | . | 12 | ASSSGGANTEAF
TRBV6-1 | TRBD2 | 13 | ASSEGLAGVGEQF
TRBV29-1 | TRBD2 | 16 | SVELPGGGLPAKNIQY
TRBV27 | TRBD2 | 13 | ASSVRGAYYNEQF
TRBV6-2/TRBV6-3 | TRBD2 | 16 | ASSGLAGIPAWGETQY
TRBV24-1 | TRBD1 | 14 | ATSDYQQGAGETQY
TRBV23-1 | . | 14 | ASSRQFGDNSYEQY
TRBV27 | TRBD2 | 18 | ASSLRSGGGSITRTDTQY
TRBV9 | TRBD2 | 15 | ASSVRNSGRDTGELF
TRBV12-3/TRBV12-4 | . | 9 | ASSNKAGLF
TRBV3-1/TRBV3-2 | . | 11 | ASSTVSSGEQF
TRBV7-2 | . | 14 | ASSLLFESRSIGYT
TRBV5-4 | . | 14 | ASSPGGRPSGNTIY
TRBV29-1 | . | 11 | SVEIGSNQPQH
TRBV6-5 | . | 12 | ASISGPQNTEAF
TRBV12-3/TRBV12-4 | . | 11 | ASSLGSNYGYT
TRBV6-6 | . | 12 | ASTTDRRPYGYT
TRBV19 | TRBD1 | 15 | ASSTARDRVSYNEQF
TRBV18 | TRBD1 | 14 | ASSMDRITTNEKLF
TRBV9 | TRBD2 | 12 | ASNRGVSTDTQY
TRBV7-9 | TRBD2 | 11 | ASSSAGGDEQF
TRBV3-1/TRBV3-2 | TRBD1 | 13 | ASSDGDRGNEKLF